The 12 T cell receptor beta chains presented below share a single source sample, sequenced in a study of T cells in Graves' hyperthyroidism and ophthalmopathy. There were TCR beta CDR3 regions amplified from RNA transcripts. A set of HTBI primers served as the primers for a first-round RT-PCR of the TCR CDR3. TCRdb independently ran MiXCR on the multiplex PCR reads; one entry per CDR3 protein. This table holds about 400,000 distinct CDR3 sequences, more than 13% found once. Sequenced: blood. The receptors come from a woman in her 30s with Graves' hyperthyroidism.

This clonotype was recorded many times. The J gene is TRBJ2-5, the V gene TRBV2, with D hard to call. This CDR3 region has 11 residues. V lost 3 bases, J lost 13 bases, and 12 bases lay in between. Germline loops: CDR1 SNHLY, CDR2 FYNNEI. CDR3 nucleotide sequence: TGTGCCAGCAGTGATGAAGCTCGGGCGTACTTC. Residues: CASSDEARAYF.

The genes are TRBV30 and TRBJ1-5, with 8 bases fitting TRBD1. The CDR3 runs to 13 residues. The ends lost 4 bases at V and 5 bases at J; junction bases unmatched: 4. Germline V lookup: CDR1 GTSNPN, CDR2 SVGIG (reference sequence). The CDR3: CAWNTGGDQPQHF. DNA of the CDR3: TGTGCCTGGAATACAGGGGGGGATCAGCCCCAGCATTTT.

The sample holds many counts of this clonotype. The gene calls are TRBV3-1 and TRBJ1-2, with D unclear. V was clipped by 0 bases and J by 6 bases, with 14 bases between them. CDR3 length: 15 amino acids. Germline V gives CDR1 LGHDT, CDR2 YNNKEL (reference sequence). CDR3 sequence reads: CASSQEVRTSHGYTF. CDR3 DNA sequence: TGTGCCAGCAGCCAAGAGGTTCGGACTTCACATGGCTACACCTTC.

This clonotype was counted at least ten times. V usage is TRBV2 and J usage is TRBJ2-3; 10 bases match TRBD1. Germline assignment: CDR1 SNHLY and CDR2 FYNNEI. Trimming removed 3 bases from V and 6 bases from J; junction bases left unmatched: 6. The CDR3 is made up of 15 amino acids. CDR3 DNA sequence: TGTGCCAGCAGTGACGAGGACAGGGGGTTCGATACGCAGTATTTT. Its translation: CASSDEDRGFDTQYF.

This clonotype was seen many times. V is TRBV12-3 or TRBV12-4 and J is TRBJ2-3; D is undetermined. This CDR3 is 14 amino acids long. With 3 bases removed from V and 0 bases from J, the gap between germline ends came to 7 bases. The CDR3 here is CASSFDLSTDTQYF. The CDR3 region has the DNA TGTGCCAGCAGTTTCGACCTAAGCACAGATACGCAGTATTTT.

To note about this clonotype: A read error may account for a junction end that differs from germline. This sequence joins TRBV4-1 and TRBJ2-7; the D is unclear. Germline CDR1 and CDR2: MGHRA and YSYEKL. There are 13 residues in the CDR3. CDR3 loop: CASSQRSSYGQYF. CDR3 bases: TGCGCCAGCAGCCAAAGGAGTTCCTACGGGCAGTACTTC.

Notes on this clonotype: Since the CDR3 does not end with the conserved phenylalanine or tryptophan, this likely comes from a read error. Written as DNA, the CDR3 is TGTGCCAGCAGCTTAAACACCGGGGAGCTGTTTCTT. Its translation is CASSLNTGELFL. The J gene is TRBJ2-2, the V gene TRBV11-1; D is uncertain. Germline lookup yields CDR1 SGHAT and CDR2 FQDESV (reference sequence). Trimming cost V 2 bases and J 2 bases, with 0 bases left between them. The CDR3 runs 12 residues.

Ten or more counts support this clonotype. The chain joins TRBV6-1 to TRBJ2-7; D remains unclear. This CDR3 is built from 14 residues. V lost 1 base to trimming and J lost 1 base, with 8 bases between them. Germline CDR1 MNHNS, CDR2 SASEGT. In DNA, the CDR3 is TGTGCCAGCAGTGAAGGTGGCAGGTCCTACGAGCAGTACTTC. It specifies CASSEGGRSYEQYF.

This clonotype was detected only a few times. The chain joins TRBV9 to TRBJ1-3, with D unclear. Germline V gene sequence: CDR1 SGDLS, CDR2 YYNGEE. The length of the CDR3 is 16 residues. Trimming stripped 0 bases from V and 0 bases from J, with 10 bases between. The CDR3 coding sequence is TGTGCCAGCAGCGTAGGCGGTATCCACTCTGGAAACACCATATATTTT. Translation: CASSVGGIHSGNTIYF. The full variable domain, rest sourced from reference TRBV9 and TRBJ1-3, is DSGVTQTPKHLITATGQRVTLRCSPRSGDLSVYWYQQSLDQGLQFLIQYYNGEERAKGNILERFSAQQFPDLHSELNLSSLELGDSALYFCASSVGGIHSGNTIYFGEGSWLTVV.

This chain uses TRBV7-6 with TRBJ1-6, with D perhaps TRBD1 (5 bases). Trimming removed 5 bases at V and 0 bases at J, with 17 bases between. Germline V lookup: CDR1 SGHVS, CDR2 FNYEAQ. The CDR3 is 18 residues long. DNA for the CDR3: TGTGCCAGCAGCCCCGCCGGGGGTTGGGGCTCCTATAATTCACCCCTCCACTTT. It codes for CASSPAGGWGSYNSPLHF.

The chain has TRBV4-1 and TRBJ2-5; TRBD2 matches 7 bases. The germline CDR1 and CDR2 sequences are MGHRA and YSYEKL. J was trimmed by 5 bases and V by 5 bases; bases with no gene match: 14. The CDR3 length is 16 residues. The CDR3 loop reads CASSVPGLPGRETQYF. The DNA of the CDR3 is TGCGCCAGCAGCGTACCGGGACTACCGGGGAGGGAGACCCAGTACTTC.

The gene calls are TRBV28 and TRBJ2-3; 11 nucleotides match TRBD2. V lost 6 bases, J lost 0 bases, and 5 bases stayed unmatched. Per the germline V gene, CDR1 is MDHEN and CDR2 is SYDVKM. This CDR3 has 16 amino acids. The CDR3 coding sequence is TGTGCCAGCAGATTAGGACTAGCGGGTAGCACAGATACGCAGTATTTT. This gives the protein CASRLGLAGSTDTQYF. Together with reference TRBV28 and TRBJ2-3, the CDR3 gives the full variable domain: DVKVTQSSRYLVKRTGEKVFLECVQDMDHENMFWYRQDPGLGLRLIYFSYDVKMKEKGDIPEGYSVSREKKERFSLILESASTNQTSMYLCASRLGLAGSTDTQYFGPGTRLTVL.